What follows describes a single TCR beta chain. Its matching antigen is unknown. The data derive from a study of T cell repertoires in cytomegalovirus infection. Turning to the study itself: CMV infection together with matching HLA type was indicated by public TCR beta signatures.

CDR1 is MNHEY, CDR2 SVGEGT, per germline. Between the trimmed V and J ends, which lost 4 bases and 4 bases, there was a span of 14 bases. The CDR3 sequence is 16 residues long. TCRdb analysed the reads with MiXCR anew, one entry per CDR3 protein. The data contain roughly 180,000 distinct CDR3 sequences, approximately 30% of them singletons. Study results and caveats: HLA-C-restricted TCR beta clonotypes specific for CMV led the ex vivo response.

Specimen: PBMCs. The clonotype originates from a human donor in good health (CMV status not recorded). Some clones in this sample may be carry-over from other donors' samples. The chain combines TRBV6-2 or TRBV6-3 with TRBJ2-6, with D maybe TRBD1 (7 bases). CDR3 sequence (DNA): TGTGCCAGCAGTTCGGAGGGGGCGGCCGGGGCCAACGTCCTGACTTTC. It is translated as CASSSEGAAGANVLTF.